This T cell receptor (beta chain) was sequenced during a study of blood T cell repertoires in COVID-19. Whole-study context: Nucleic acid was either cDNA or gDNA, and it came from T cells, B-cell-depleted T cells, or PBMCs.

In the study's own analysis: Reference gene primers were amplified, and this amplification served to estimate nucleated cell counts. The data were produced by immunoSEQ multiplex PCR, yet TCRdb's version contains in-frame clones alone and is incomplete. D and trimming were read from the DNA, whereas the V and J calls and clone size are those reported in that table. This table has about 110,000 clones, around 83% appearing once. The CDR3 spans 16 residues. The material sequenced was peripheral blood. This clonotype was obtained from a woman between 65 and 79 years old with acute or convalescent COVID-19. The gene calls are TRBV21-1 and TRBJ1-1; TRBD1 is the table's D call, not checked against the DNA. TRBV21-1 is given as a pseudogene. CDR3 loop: CASSMTVGHWNTEAFF. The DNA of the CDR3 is TGTGCCAGCAGTATGACTGTGGGACACTGGAACACTGAAGCTTTCTTT.